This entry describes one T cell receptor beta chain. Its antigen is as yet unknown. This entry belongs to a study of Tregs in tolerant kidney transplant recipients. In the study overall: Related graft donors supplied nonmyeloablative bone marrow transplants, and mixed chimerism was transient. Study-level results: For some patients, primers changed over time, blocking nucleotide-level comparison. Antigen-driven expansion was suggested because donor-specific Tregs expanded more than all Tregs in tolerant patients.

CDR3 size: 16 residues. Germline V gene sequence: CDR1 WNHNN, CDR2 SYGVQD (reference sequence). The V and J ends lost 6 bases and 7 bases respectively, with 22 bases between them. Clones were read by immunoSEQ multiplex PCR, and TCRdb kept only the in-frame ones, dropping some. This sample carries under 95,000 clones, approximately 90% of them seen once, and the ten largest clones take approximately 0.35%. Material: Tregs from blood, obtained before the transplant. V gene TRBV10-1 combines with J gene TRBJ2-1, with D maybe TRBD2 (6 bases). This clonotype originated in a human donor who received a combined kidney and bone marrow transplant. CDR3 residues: CASSGSGEGDWNEQFF. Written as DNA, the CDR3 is TGCGCCAGCAGCGGGAGTGGGGAAGGAGATTGGAATGAGCAGTTCTTC.